This T cell receptor (beta chain) was profiled in a study of cytomegalovirus exposure and HLA in healthy donors. The study ran its PCR with 60 Vbeta and 13 Jbeta primers. Sequenced by immunoSEQ multiplex PCR; TCRdb stores in-frame clones only, minus some. The sample includes 180,000 or so clones, 75% seen only once; the top ten take about 8%. In its sample, this clone was seen once. CDR1 and CDR2 from the germline V gene are MNHNS and SASEGT. This CDR3 region has 18 residues. Trimming cost V 0 bases and J 3 bases; bases outside gene matches: 6. This TCR derives from a woman in her 40s in good health and CMV-seropositive. The sample taken for sequencing was PBMCs. The J gene is TRBJ2-5, the V gene TRBV6-1; TRBD2 matches 14 bases. The CDR3 loop is CASSEAAGLAGVKETQYF. DNA for the CDR3: TGTGCCAGCAGTGAAGCGGCGGGACTAGCGGGAGTTAAAGAGACCCAGTACTTC.